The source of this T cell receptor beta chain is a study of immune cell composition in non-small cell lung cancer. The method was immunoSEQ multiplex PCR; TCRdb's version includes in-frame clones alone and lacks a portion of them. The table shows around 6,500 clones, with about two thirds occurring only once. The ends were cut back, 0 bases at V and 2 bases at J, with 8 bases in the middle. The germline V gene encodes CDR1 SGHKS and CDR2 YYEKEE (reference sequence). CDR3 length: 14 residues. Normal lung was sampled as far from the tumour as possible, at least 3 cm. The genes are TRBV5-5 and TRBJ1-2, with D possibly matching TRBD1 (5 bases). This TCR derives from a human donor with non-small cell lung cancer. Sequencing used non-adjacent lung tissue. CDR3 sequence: CASSLGGVNYGYTF. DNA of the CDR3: TGTGCCAGCAGCTTGGGGGGGGTAAACTATGGCTACACCTTC. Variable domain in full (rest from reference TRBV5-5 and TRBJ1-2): DAGVTQSPTHLIKTRGQQVTLRCSPISGHKSVSWYQQVLGQGPQFIFQYYEKEERGRGNFPDRFSARQFPNYSSELNVNALLLGDSALYLCASSLGGVNYGYTFGSGTRLTVV.